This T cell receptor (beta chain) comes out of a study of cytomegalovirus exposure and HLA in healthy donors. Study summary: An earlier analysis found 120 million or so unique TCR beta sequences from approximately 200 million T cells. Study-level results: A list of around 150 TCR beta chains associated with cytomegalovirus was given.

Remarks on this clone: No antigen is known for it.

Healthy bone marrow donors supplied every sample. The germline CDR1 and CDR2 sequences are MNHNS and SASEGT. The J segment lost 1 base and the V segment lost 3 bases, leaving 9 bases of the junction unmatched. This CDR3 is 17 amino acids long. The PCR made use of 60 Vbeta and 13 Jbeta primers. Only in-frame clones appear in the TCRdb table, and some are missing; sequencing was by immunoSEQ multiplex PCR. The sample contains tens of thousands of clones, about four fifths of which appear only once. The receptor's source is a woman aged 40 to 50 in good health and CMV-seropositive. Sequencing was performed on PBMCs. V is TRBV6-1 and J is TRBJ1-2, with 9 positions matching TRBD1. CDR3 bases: TGTGCCAGCAGTGATGGTCTGGGACAGGGCCTTAACTATGGCTACACCTTC. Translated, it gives CASSDGLGQGLNYGYTF.